A selection of T cell receptor beta chains follows, all from one sample in a study of blood T cell repertoires in COVID-19. TCRdb's copy holds only in-frame clones and misses some; the assay was immunoSEQ multiplex PCR. Counted here are 500,000 to 600,000 clones, around nine tenths occurring once; the ten biggest clones make up 7.8%. What was sequenced was peripheral blood. These receptors were collected from a woman aged 45-59 years with COVID-19, enrolled during active disease. Each CDR3 is given with its conserved first and last residue. Each record gives: J gene, clone size, D gene, V gene, CDR3 DNA, CDR3 protein. The D gene is left open where the match is weak. For some rows the clone size is stated as once, few or many, or as a class when expanded; others skip it.

J gene: TRBJ1-2; clone size: once; D gene: -; V gene: TRBV3-1/TRBV3-2; CDR3 DNA: TGTGCCAGCAGCCAAGATGCGGCAGTTGCTGGCTACACCTTC; CDR3 protein: CASSQDAAVAGYTF
J gene: TRBJ2-2; clone size: -; D gene: TRBD1; V gene: TRBV11-2; CDR3 DNA: TGTGCCAGCAGCCGACAGGGAATTGGCAGCGCGAACACCGGGGAGCTGTTTTTT; CDR3 protein: CASSRQGIGSANTGELFF
J gene: TRBJ2-2; clone size: -; D gene: TRBD2; V gene: TRBV29-1; CDR3 DNA: TGCAGCGTTGGCGTAGCGGGCAACACCGGGGAGCTGTTTTTT; CDR3 protein: CSVGVAGNTGELFF
J gene: TRBJ2-1; clone size: -; D gene: -; V gene: TRBV29-1; CDR3 DNA: TGCAGCCCGATCGTAGAGAATGAGCAGTTCTTC; CDR3 protein: CSPIVENEQFF
J gene: TRBJ2-7; clone size: once; D gene: TRBD2; V gene: TRBV4-1; CDR3 DNA: TGCGCCAGCAGCCAAGATAGACTAGCGGGGGTCCCCTCCTACGAGCAGTACTTC; CDR3 protein: CASSQDRLAGVPSYEQYF
J gene: TRBJ1-6; clone size: -; D gene: -; V gene: TRBV9; CDR3 DNA: TGTGCCAGCAGCGAGGGGCCAGGGTCGGTTAAGGACTTT; CDR3 protein: CASSEGPGSVKDF
J gene: TRBJ1-4; clone size: once; D gene: TRBD1; V gene: TRBV27; CDR3 DNA: TGTGCCAGCAGTTTTGGAGGGACAGGGGATGAAAAACTGTTTTTT; CDR3 protein: CASSFGGTGDEKLFF
J gene: TRBJ2-7; clone size: -; D gene: TRBD2; V gene: TRBV4-2; CDR3 DNA: TGTGCCAGCAGCCGTCCCACTAGCGGGGGGCTCGAGCAGTACTTC; CDR3 protein: CASSRPTSGGLEQYF
J gene: TRBJ1-2; clone size: few; D gene: TRBD1; V gene: TRBV10-3; CDR3 DNA: TGTGCCTCCCAACCGGGACAGGGCAAACCAAGCTACACCTTC; CDR3 protein: CASQPGQGKPSYTF
J gene: TRBJ2-1; clone size: -; D gene: -; V gene: TRBV13; CDR3 DNA: TGTGCCAGCAGCTTAGGGACAGGGAGGAATGAGCAGTTCTTC; CDR3 protein: CASSLGTGRNEQFF
J gene: TRBJ2-2; clone size: -; D gene: TRBD2; V gene: TRBV5-4; CDR3 DNA: TGTGCCAGCAGCTTGGCCCGCGGGGGGGCCGACACCGGGGAGCTGTTTTTT; CDR3 protein: CASSLARGGADTGELFF
J gene: TRBJ2-7; clone size: -; D gene: TRBD1; V gene: TRBV11-1; CDR3 DNA: TGTGCCAGCAGCTCAGGACAGGGGGACGAGCAGTACTTC; CDR3 protein: CASSSGQGDEQYF
J gene: TRBJ1-6; clone size: -; D gene: TRBD1; V gene: TRBV30; CDR3 DNA: TGTGCCTGTCAAGCCGGGACAGGGGGGGATAATTCACCCCTCCACTTT; CDR3 protein: CACQAGTGGDNSPLHF
J gene: TRBJ2-3; clone size: -; D gene: TRBD2; V gene: TRBV5-6; CDR3 DNA: TGTGCCAGCAGCTTGATAGCTAGCGGGGGCCGCGGGACAGATACGCAGTATTTT; CDR3 protein: CASSLIASGGRGTDTQYF
J gene: TRBJ2-3; clone size: once; D gene: TRBD2; V gene: TRBV10-1; CDR3 DNA: TGCGCCAGCAGCCCCTTACCCGCTAGCGGGGGAGATACGCAGTATTTT; CDR3 protein: CASSPLPASGGDTQYF
J gene: TRBJ1-5; clone size: -; D gene: -; V gene: TRBV6-5; CDR3 DNA: TGTGCCAGCAGTAGGCCGAGGGTAGGCAATCAGCCCCAGCATTTT; CDR3 protein: CASSRPRVGNQPQHF
J gene: TRBJ2-7; clone size: few; D gene: TRBD1; V gene: TRBV6-1; CDR3 DNA: TGTGCCAGCAGTGAAGCGCAGGGGGTCTCCTACGAGCAGTACTTC; CDR3 protein: CASSEAQGVSYEQYF
J gene: TRBJ2-7; clone size: -; D gene: TRBD1; V gene: TRBV5-5; CDR3 DNA: TGTGCCAGCAGCCGACAGGGCTACGAGCAGTACTTC; CDR3 protein: CASSRQGYEQYF
J gene: TRBJ1-4; clone size: -; D gene: TRBD1; V gene: TRBV9; CDR3 DNA: TGTGCCAGCAGCCCGTCAGGGGGCTTAGAAAAACTGTTTTTT; CDR3 protein: CASSPSGGLEKLFF
J gene: TRBJ2-6; clone size: -; D gene: -; V gene: TRBV3-1/TRBV3-2; CDR3 DNA: TGTGCCAGCAGCCACCGGGGCTCTGGGGCCAACGTCCTGACTTTC; CDR3 protein: CASSHRGSGANVLTF
J gene: TRBJ2-1; clone size: -; D gene: -; V gene: TRBV2; CDR3 DNA: TGTGCCAGCAGCGTGACTAGACTCTCCTACAATGAGCAGTTCTTC; CDR3 protein: CASSVTRLSYNEQFF
J gene: TRBJ2-7; clone size: -; D gene: -; V gene: TRBV6-1; CDR3 DNA: TGTGCCAGCAGTGAGGCCGGGAGCTCCTACGAGCAGTACTTC; CDR3 protein: CASSEAGSSYEQYF
J gene: TRBJ1-1; clone size: -; D gene: -; V gene: TRBV5-5; CDR3 DNA: TGTGCCAGCAGTTCGGACTCGAACACTGAAGCTTTCTTT; CDR3 protein: CASSSDSNTEAFF
J gene: TRBJ1-4; clone size: -; D gene: -; V gene: TRBV29-1; CDR3 DNA: TGCAGCGTTTCGACAACCTCTAATGAAAAACTGTTTTTT; CDR3 protein: CSVSTTSNEKLFF
J gene: TRBJ1-1; clone size: -; D gene: TRBD1; V gene: TRBV2; CDR3 DNA: TGTGCCAGCAGCGAACCGGGACAGAGTAACACTGAAGCTTTCTTT; CDR3 protein: CASSEPGQSNTEAFF
J gene: TRBJ2-2; clone size: -; D gene: -; V gene: TRBV6-5; CDR3 DNA: TGTGCCAGCAGTTACTCCTTGGGGGGGCGCACCGGGGAGCTGTTTTTT; CDR3 protein: CASSYSLGGRTGELFF
J gene: TRBJ2-1; clone size: -; D gene: TRBD2; V gene: TRBV9; CDR3 DNA: TGTGCCAGCAGCGTAGGTCCCAGCGGGGGGCTCAATGAGCAGTTCTTC; CDR3 protein: CASSVGPSGGLNEQFF
J gene: TRBJ1-2; clone size: -; D gene: TRBD1; V gene: TRBV7-3; CDR3 DNA: TGTGCCAGCAGCCCAAATTTCTTCGGACAGGGGGCTCGTGGCTACACCTTC; CDR3 protein: CASSPNFFGQGARGYTF
J gene: TRBJ2-3; clone size: -; D gene: TRBD2; V gene: TRBV10-1; CDR3 DNA: TGCGCCAGCAGTCCCGGGACTAGCGTAGATACGCAGTATTTT; CDR3 protein: CASSPGTSVDTQYF
J gene: TRBJ2-7; clone size: -; D gene: -; V gene: TRBV29-1; CDR3 DNA: TGCAGCGTTGAGAGTGAATCCCCCTACGAGCAGTACTTC; CDR3 protein: CSVESESPYEQYF
J gene: TRBJ1-2; clone size: -; D gene: -; V gene: TRBV2; CDR3 DNA: TGTGCCAGCAGCAATGGGGCCACCTATGGCTACACCTTC; CDR3 protein: CASSNGATYGYTF
J gene: TRBJ2-3; clone size: -; D gene: -; V gene: TRBV7-3; CDR3 DNA: TGTGCCAGCAGCCCCTATGGGGTCGTCGGGGGTACTAGCACAGATACGCAGTATTTT; CDR3 protein: CASSPYGVVGGTSTDTQYF
J gene: TRBJ2-2; clone size: -; D gene: -; V gene: TRBV15; CDR3 DNA: TGTGCCACCAGCAGAGAACCCCCGCGGAACACCGGGGAGCTGTTTTTT; CDR3 protein: CATSREPPRNTGELFF
J gene: TRBJ2-3; clone size: -; D gene: -; V gene: TRBV27; CDR3 DNA: TGTGCCAGCAGTTCCAGGGGGGGCACAGATACGCAGTATTTT; CDR3 protein: CASSSRGGTDTQYF
J gene: TRBJ2-3; clone size: -; D gene: -; V gene: TRBV9; CDR3 DNA: TGTGCCAGCAGCGTAGTCCCGACAGATACGCAGTATTTT; CDR3 protein: CASSVVPTDTQYF
J gene: TRBJ2-1; clone size: -; D gene: -; V gene: TRBV4-1; CDR3 DNA: TGCGCCAGCAGCCAAACAGGGAGCTCCTACAATGAGCAGTTCTTC; CDR3 protein: CASSQTGSSYNEQFF